The sequence of this T cell receptor (beta chain) was determined in a study of blood T cell repertoires in COVID-19. The V gene's germline CDR1 is MGHRA and CDR2 YSYEKL. The CDR3 runs to 16 residues. The J segment lost 5 bases and the V segment lost 4 bases, leaving 8 bases of the junction unmatched. The table came from immunoSEQ multiplex PCR; TCRdb's copy has only in-frame clones and leaves some out. This table holds about 39,000 clones, about three quarters found once. This chain links TRBV4-1 with TRBJ1-6, with 7 bases matching TRBD1. Sequenced: peripheral blood. The sequence came from a man aged 70 or older with active or convalescent COVID-19. CDR3 DNA: TGCGCCAGCAGCCGACAGGGACAGAAAGATAATTCACCCCTCCACTTT. Its protein product is CASSRQGQKDNSPLHF.